The next 16 T cell receptor beta chains were all read from a single sample in a study of cytomegalovirus exposure and HLA in healthy donors. Both 60 Vbeta primers and 13 Jbeta primers went into the PCR. Profiling relied on immunoSEQ multiplex PCR, and the TCRdb table lists in-frame clones only, not all of them. The data contain approximately 150,000 clones, roughly 86% of them singletons. Source material: PBMCs. The receptors shown here come from a man aged 18 to 30 in good health and CMV-seropositive.

In its sample, this clone was seen once. The chain's CDR3 is CASSLSTGNYYEQYF. Here the CDR3 DNA reads TGTGCCAGCAGTTTATCGACGGGGAATTACTACGAGCAGTACTTC. The V and J genes are TRBV27 and TRBJ2-7; TRBD2 might be the D (5 bases). V was shortened by 0 bases and J by 3 bases, with 12 bases between the two germline ends. The CDR3 covers 15 residues. CDR1 is MNHEY, CDR2 SMNVEV, per germline (reference sequence).

This clone was counted a few times. The V gene is TRBV5-6, the J gene TRBJ1-1, with unresolved D. V lost 1 base and J lost 1, with 5 bases in between. The CDR3 sequence is 13 residues long. Germline V gene sequence: CDR1 SGHDT, CDR2 YYEEEE. The CDR3 region is CASSLLQNTEAFF. The DNA of the CDR3 is TGTGCCAGCAGCTTGTTACAGAACACTGAAGCTTTCTTT. The whole variable domain, filled in from reference TRBV5-6 and TRBJ1-1, reads DAGVTQSPTHLIKTRGQQVTLRCSPKSGHDTVSWYQQALGQGPQFIFQYYEEEERQRGNFPDRFSGHQFPNYSSELNVNALLLGDSALYLCASSLLQNTEAFFGQGTRLTVV.

This chain joins TRBV5-8 and TRBJ1-2; no clear D. The CDR3 sequence is 15 residues long. Trimming took off 2 bases at V and 0 bases at J, with 11 bases between the two ends. Germline V gives CDR1 SGHTS, CDR2 YDEGEE. This chain's CDR3 is CASSFPTPPNYGYTF. CDR3 coding DNA: TGTGCCAGCAGCTTCCCGACACCTCCTAACTATGGCTACACCTTC.

This chain uses TRBV5-1 with TRBJ2-2; a weak D match, TRBD2 (5 bases). The V end lost 4 bases, the J end lost 3 bases, and 10 bases lay between the germline ends. The germline CDR1 and CDR2 sequences are SGHRS and YFSETQ. This CDR3 region has 14 residues. The CDR3 DNA reads as TGCGCCAGCAGCGTCGAGAGGGACACCGGGGAGCTGTTTTTT. This codes for CASSVERDTGELFF. Full variable domain (rest looked up from reference TRBV5-1 and TRBJ2-2): KAGVTQTPRYLIKTRGQQVTLSCSPISGHRSVSWYQQTPGQGLQFLFEYFSETQRNKGNFPGRFSGRQFSNSRSEMNVSTLELGDSALYLCASSVERDTGELFFGEGSRLTVL.

The gene calls are TRBV5-8 and TRBJ1-4, with D possibly being TRBD1 (5 bases). Trimming removed 0 bases from V and 5 bases from J, with 11 bases in between. The germline V gene encodes CDR1 SGHTS and CDR2 YDEGEE. The CDR3 covers 15 residues. In nucleotides, the CDR3 is TGTGCCAGCAGCTTGGGCGGGGACCCCAATGAAAAACTGTTTTTT. It yields the protein CASSLGGDPNEKLFF.

The V call is TRBV11-2, the J call TRBJ2-5; TRBD2 is a possible D gene (5 bases). The DNA end is more similar to TRBJ2-7, so the J call may be wrong. Germline CDR1 and CDR2: SGHAT and FQNNGV. This CDR3 comprises 15 residues. Here the CDR3 DNA reads TGTGCCAGCAGCCCTCGCGGAGGTCCTGGATCCGAGCAGTACTTC. Encoded protein: CASSPRGGPGSEQYF.

The chain joins TRBV19 to TRBJ1-2; D gene uncertain. Germline CDR1 LNHDA, CDR2 SQIVND (reference sequence). Trimming took off 4 bases at V and 5 bases at J, with 14 bases between the two ends. This CDR3 region has 14 residues. CDR3 nucleotide sequence: TGTGCCAGTAGTACTACTGGGCAGGATTATGGCTACACCTTC. Encoded protein: CASSTTGQDYGYTF.

Regarding this clone: Other DNA sequences in this specimen translate into the identical CDR3. The J gene is TRBJ2-2, the V gene TRBV2; no clear D. Germline lookup yields CDR1 SNHLY and CDR2 FYNNEI. V was cut by 4 bases and J by 1 base, with 4 bases left in between. This CDR3 is 13 amino acids long. In DNA form, the CDR3 reads TGTGCCAGCAGTGGACAGAACACCGGGGAGCTGTTTTTT. It codes for CASSGQNTGELFF.

The rearrangement links TRBV30 to TRBJ1-1; D uncertain. The germline V and J ends were trimmed by 0 bases and 4 bases, with 12 bases remaining between them. The length of the CDR3 is 14 residues. Germline CDR1 and CDR2: GTSNPN and SVGIG (reference sequence). The CDR3 loop reads CAWSVRQAGTEAFF. Written as DNA, the CDR3 is TGTGCCTGGAGTGTACGGCAGGCGGGCACTGAAGCTTTCTTT.

This clone appeared a few times. The chain recombines TRBV28 with TRBJ1-1; tentatively, D is TRBD1 (5 bases). Trimming cost V 11 bases and J 0 bases, with 10 bases left between them. Germline CDR1 MDHEN, CDR2 SYDVKM. CDR3 length equals 12 residues. The CDR3 sequence is CACWGLNTEAFF. In DNA, the CDR3 is TGTGCCTGTTGGGGCCTGAACACTGAAGCTTTCTTT.

The V and J genes are TRBV5-4 and TRBJ2-7; tentatively, D is TRBD2 (5 bases). Germline lookup yields CDR1 SGHNT and CDR2 YYREEE (reference sequence). V was trimmed by 4 bases and J by 6 bases, leaving 23 bases between them. The CDR3 is 16 amino acids. The CDR3 reads CASSPTYRIANAEQYF. The DNA of the CDR3 is TGTGCCAGCAGCCCAACCTATAGGATAGCGAATGCCGAGCAGTACTTC.

The J gene is TRBJ1-1, the V gene TRBV7-9; D call uncertain. The germline gives CDR1 SEHNR, CDR2 FQNEAQ (reference sequence). CDR3 length: 13 amino acids. Trimming cost V 1 base and J 6 bases, with 9 bases left between them. CDR3 amino acids: CASSLGASAEAFF. CDR3 bases: TGTGCCAGCAGCTTAGGGGCTTCGGCTGAAGCTTTCTTT. The full variable domain, rest sourced from reference TRBV7-9 and TRBJ1-1, is DTGVSQNPRHKITKRGQNVTFRCDPISEHNRLYWYRQTLGQGPEFLTYFQNEAQLEKSRLLSDRFSAERPKGSFSTLEIQRTEQGDSAMYLCASSLGASAEAFFGQGTRLTVV.

The rearrangement uses TRBV19 and TRBJ2-3; TRBD2 matches 9 bases. The CDR3 runs to 15 residues. Germline-derived CDR1 and CDR2 are LNHDA and SQIVND (reference sequence). V gave up 8 bases and J gave up 3 bases; unmatched junction bases: 9. The CDR3 is CASRWTSEKTDTQYF. The DNA for the CDR3 is TGTGCCAGTCGGTGGACTAGCGAGAAAACAGATACGCAGTATTTT.

This chain connects TRBV28 to TRBJ2-7, with no clear D. Trimming shortened V by 10 bases and J by 0 bases, and 28 bases separated the two germline ends. The germline V gene encodes CDR1 MDHEN and CDR2 SYDVKM. This CDR3 is built from 18 residues. The CDR3 protein is CATLPWVRRGWSSYEQYF. The CDR3 DNA sequence: TGTGCCACCCTCCCTTGGGTGAGGAGAGGCTGGAGCTCCTACGAGCAGTACTTC.

The gene calls are TRBV2 and TRBJ1-1; D may be TRBD1 (5 bases). Trimming took off 5 bases at V and 7 bases at J, with 11 bases between the two ends. The CDR3 is made up of 12 amino acids. Germline CDR1 and CDR2: SNHLY and FYNNEI. The CDR3 loop reads CASSTQGIEAFF. CDR3 in DNA: TGTGCCAGCAGTACCCAGGGAATTGAAGCTTTCTTT.

This chain links TRBV6-6 with TRBJ2-1; D not certain. The CDR3 is made up of 16 amino acids. Germline V gives CDR1 MNHNY, CDR2 SVGAGI (reference sequence). The V gene lost 2 bases and the J gene lost 5 bases, with 16 bases spanning the gap. The CDR3 is CASSYVEWPGDNEQFF. The CDR3 nucleotides are TGTGCCAGCAGTTACGTCGAATGGCCAGGCGACAATGAGCAGTTCTTC.